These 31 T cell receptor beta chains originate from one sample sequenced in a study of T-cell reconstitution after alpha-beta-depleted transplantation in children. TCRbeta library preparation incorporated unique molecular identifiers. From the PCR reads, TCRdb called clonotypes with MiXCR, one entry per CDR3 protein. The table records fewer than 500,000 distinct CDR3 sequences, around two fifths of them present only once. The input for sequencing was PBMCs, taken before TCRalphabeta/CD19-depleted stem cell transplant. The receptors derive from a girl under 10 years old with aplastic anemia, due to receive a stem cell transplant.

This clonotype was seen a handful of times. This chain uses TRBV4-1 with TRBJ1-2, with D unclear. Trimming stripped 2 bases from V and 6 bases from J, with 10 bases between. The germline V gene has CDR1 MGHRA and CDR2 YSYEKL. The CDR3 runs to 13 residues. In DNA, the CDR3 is TGCGCCAGCAGCCAACGAGCGGGAAATGGCTACACCTTC. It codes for CASSQRAGNGYTF.

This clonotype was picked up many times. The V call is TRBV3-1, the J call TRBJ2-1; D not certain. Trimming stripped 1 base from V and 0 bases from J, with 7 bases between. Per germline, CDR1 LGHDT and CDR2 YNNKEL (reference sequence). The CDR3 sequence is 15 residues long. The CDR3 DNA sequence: TGTGCCAGCAGCCAAGCTAGGAGCTCCTACAATGAGCAGTTCTTC. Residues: CASSQARSSYNEQFF.

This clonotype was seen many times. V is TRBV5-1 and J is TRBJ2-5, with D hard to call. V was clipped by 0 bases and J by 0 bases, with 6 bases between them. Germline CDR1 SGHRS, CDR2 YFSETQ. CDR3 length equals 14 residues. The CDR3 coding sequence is TGCGCCAGCAGCTTGGCGGCGAACCAAGAGACCCAGTACTTC. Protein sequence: CASSLAANQETQYF.

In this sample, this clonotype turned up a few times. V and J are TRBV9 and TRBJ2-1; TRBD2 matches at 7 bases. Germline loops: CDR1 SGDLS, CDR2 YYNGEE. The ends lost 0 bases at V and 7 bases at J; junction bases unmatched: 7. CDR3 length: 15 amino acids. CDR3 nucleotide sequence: TGTGCCAGCAGCGTAGGAGCGGGACTACGGAATGAGCAGTTCTTC. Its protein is CASSVGAGLRNEQFF.

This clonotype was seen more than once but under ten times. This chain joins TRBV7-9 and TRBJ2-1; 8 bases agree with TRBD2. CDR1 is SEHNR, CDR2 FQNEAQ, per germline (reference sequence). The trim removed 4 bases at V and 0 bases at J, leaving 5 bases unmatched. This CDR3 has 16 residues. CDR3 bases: TGTGCCAGCAGCTCCTCAGCGGGGGACTCCTACAATGAGCAGTTCTTC. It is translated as CASSSSAGDSYNEQFF.

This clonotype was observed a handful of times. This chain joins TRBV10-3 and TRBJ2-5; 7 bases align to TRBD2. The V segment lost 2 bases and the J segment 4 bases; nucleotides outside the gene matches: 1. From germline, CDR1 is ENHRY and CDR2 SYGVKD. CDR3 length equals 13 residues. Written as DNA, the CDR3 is TGTGCCATCAGTGAGGGACTAGGAGAGACCCAGTACTTC. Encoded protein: CAISEGLGETQYF.

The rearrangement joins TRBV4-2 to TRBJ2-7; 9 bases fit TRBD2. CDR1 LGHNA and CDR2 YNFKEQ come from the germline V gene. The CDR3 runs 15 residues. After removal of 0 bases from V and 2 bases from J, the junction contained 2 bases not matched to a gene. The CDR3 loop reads CASSQDAGGPYEQYF. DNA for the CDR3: TGTGCCAGCAGCCAAGACGCGGGGGGGCCCTACGAGCAGTACTTC.

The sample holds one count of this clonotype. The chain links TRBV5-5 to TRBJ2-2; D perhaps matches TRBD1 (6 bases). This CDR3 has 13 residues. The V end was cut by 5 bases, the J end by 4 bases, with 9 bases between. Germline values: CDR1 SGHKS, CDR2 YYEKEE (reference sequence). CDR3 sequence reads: CASRQQGTGELFF. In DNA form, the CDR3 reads TGTGCCAGCAGACAACAGGGCACCGGGGAGCTGTTTTTT.

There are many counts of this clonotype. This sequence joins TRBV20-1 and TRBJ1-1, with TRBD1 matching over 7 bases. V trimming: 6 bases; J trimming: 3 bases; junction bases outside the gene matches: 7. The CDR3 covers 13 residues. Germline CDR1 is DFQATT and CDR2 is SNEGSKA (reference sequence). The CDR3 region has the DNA TGCAGTGCGCCGGGACAGACTTACACTGAAGCTTTCTTT. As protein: CSAPGQTYTEAFF.

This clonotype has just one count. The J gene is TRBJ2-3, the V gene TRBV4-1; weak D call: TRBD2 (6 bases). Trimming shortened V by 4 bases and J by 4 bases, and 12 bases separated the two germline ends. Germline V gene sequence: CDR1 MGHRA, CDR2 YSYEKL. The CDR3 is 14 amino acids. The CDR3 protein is CASSPIGGADTQYF. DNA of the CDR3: TGCGCCAGCAGCCCGATCGGCGGGGCAGATACGCAGTATTTT.

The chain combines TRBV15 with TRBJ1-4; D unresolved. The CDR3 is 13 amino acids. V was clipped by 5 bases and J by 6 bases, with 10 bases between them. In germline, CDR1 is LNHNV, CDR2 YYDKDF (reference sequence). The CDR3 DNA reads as TGTGCCACCAGCTCCCGGACGGATGAAAAACTGTTTTTT. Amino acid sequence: CATSSRTDEKLFF.

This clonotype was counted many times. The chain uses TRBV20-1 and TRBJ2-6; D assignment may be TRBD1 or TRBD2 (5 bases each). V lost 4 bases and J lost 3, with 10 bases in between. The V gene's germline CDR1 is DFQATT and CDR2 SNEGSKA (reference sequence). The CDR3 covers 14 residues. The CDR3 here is CSAIPGRGANVLTF. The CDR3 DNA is TGCAGTGCTATCCCGGGGCGTGGGGCCAACGTCCTGACTTTC.

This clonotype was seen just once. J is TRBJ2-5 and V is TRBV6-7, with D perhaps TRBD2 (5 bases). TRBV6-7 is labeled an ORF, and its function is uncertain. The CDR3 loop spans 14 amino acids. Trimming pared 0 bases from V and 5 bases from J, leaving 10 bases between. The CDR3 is CASSYSTGEETQYF. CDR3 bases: TGTGCCAGCAGTTACTCGACCGGGGAGGAGACCCAGTACTTC.

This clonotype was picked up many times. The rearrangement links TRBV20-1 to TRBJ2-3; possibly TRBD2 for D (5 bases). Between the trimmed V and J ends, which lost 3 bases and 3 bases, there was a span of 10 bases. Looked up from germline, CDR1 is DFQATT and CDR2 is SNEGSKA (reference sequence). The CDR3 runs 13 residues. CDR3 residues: CSARLANTDTQYF. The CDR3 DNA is TGCAGTGCTAGGTTAGCGAATACAGATACGCAGTATTTT.

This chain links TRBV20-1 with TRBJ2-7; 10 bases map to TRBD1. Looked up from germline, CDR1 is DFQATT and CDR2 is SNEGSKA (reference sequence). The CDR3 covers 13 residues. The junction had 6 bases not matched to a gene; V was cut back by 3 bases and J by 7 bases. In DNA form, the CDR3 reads TGCAGTGCTAGGACAGGGGGCCCAGAGGAGCAGTACTTC. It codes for CSARTGGPEEQYF.

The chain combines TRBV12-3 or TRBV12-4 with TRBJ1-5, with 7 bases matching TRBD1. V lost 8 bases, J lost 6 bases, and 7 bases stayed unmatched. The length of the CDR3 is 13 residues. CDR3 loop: CASSGTELQPQHF. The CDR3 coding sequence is TGTGCCAGCTCCGGGACAGAACTTCAGCCCCAGCATTTT.

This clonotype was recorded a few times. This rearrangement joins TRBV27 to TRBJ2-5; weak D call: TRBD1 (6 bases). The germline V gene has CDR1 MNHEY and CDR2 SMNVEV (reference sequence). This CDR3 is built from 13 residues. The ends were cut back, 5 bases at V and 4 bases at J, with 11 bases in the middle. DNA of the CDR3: TGTGCCAGCAGTCCAGGGGATGGAGAGACCCAGTACTTC. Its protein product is CASSPGDGETQYF.

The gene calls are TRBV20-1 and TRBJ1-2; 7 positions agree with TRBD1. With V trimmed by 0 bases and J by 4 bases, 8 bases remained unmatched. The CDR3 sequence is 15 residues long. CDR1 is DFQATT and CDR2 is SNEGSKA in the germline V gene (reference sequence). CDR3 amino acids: CSARDLDRAVYGYTF. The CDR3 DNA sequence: TGCAGTGCTAGAGATCTAGACAGGGCGGTCTATGGCTACACCTTC.

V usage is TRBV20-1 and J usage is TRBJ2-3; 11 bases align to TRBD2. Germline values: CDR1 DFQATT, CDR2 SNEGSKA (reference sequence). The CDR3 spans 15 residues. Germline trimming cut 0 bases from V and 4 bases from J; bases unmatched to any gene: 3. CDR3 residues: CSARETSGAADTQYF. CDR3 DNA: TGCAGTGCTAGAGAGACTAGCGGGGCCGCAGATACGCAGTATTTT.

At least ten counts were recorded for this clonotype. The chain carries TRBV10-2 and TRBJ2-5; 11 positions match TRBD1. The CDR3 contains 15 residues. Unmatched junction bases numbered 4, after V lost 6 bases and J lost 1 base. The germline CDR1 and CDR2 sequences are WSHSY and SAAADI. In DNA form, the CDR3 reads TGCGCCAGCAGCCGGACAGGGGGCATCCAAGAGACCCAGTACTTC. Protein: CASSRTGGIQETQYF.

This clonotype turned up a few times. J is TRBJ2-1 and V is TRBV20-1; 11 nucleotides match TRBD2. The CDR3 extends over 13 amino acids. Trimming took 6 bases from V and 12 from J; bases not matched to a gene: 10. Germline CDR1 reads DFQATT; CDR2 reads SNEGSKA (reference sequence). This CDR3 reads CSAPGSGRGGQFF. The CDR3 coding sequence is TGCAGTGCCCCCGGTAGCGGGAGGGGTGGGCAGTTCTTC.

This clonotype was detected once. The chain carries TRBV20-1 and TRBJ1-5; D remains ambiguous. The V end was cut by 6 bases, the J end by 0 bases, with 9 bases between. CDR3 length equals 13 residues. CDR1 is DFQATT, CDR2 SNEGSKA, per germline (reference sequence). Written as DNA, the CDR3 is TGCAGTGCAAAAGTCCTTAGCAATCAGCCCCAGCATTTT. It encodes CSAKVLSNQPQHF.

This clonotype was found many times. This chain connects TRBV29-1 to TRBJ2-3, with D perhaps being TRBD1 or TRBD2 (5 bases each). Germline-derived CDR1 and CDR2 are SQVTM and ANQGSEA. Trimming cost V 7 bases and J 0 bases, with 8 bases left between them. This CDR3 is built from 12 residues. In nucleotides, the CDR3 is TGCAGCGGGGGGTTCAGCACAGATACGCAGTATTTT. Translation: CSGGFSTDTQYF.

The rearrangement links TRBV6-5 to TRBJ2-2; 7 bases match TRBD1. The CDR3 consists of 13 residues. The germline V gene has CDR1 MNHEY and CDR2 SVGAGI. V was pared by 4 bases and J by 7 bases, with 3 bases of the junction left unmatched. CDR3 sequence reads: CASSFQGVGELFF. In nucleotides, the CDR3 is TGTGCCAGCAGTTTCCAGGGGGTCGGGGAGCTGTTTTTT.

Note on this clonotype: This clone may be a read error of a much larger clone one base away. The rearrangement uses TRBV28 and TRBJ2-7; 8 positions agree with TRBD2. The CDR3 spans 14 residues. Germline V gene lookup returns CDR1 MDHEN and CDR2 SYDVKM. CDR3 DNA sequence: TGTGCCAGCAGTTTACTAGCGGGTTTCTACGGGCAGTACTTC. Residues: CASSLLAGFYGQYF. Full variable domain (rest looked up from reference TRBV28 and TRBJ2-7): DVKVTQSSRYLVKRTGEKVFLECVQDMDHENMFWYRQDPGLGLRLIYFSYDVKMKEKGDIPEGYSVSREKKERFSLILESASTNQTSMYLCASSLLAGFYGQYFGPGTRLTVT.

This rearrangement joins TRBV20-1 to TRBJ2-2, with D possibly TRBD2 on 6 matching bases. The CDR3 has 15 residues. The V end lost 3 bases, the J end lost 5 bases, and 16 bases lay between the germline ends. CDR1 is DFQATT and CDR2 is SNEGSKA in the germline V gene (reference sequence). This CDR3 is CSARMGGPRTGELFF. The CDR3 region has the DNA TGCAGTGCTAGGATGGGAGGCCCAAGGACCGGGGAGCTGTTTTTT.

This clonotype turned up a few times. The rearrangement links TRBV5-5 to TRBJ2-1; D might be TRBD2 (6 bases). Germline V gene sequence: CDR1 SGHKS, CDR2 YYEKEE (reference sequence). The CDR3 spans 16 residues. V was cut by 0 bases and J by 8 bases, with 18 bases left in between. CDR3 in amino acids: CASSLAGAALFDEQFF. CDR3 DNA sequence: TGTGCCAGCAGCTTGGCGGGAGCGGCCTTGTTCGATGAGCAGTTCTTC. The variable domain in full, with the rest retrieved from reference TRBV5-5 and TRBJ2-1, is DAGVTQSPTHLIKTRGQQVTLRCSPISGHKSVSWYQQVLGQGPQFIFQYYEKEERGRGNFPDRFSARQFPNYSSELNVNALLLGDSALYLCASSLAGAALFDEQFFGPGTRLTVL.

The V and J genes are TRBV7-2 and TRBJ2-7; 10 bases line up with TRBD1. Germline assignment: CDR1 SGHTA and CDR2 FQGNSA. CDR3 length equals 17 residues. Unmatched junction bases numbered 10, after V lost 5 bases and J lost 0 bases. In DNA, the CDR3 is TGTGCCAGCAGCGCACCGGGACAGGGGCCTTACTCCTACGAGCAGTACTTC. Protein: CASSAPGQGPYSYEQYF. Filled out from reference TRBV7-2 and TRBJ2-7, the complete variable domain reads GAGVSQSPSNKVTEKGKDVELRCDPISGHTALYWYRQSLGQGLEFLIYFQGNSAPDKSGLPSDRFSAERTGGSVSTLTIQRTQQEDSAVYLCASSAPGQGPYSYEQYFGPGTRLTVT.

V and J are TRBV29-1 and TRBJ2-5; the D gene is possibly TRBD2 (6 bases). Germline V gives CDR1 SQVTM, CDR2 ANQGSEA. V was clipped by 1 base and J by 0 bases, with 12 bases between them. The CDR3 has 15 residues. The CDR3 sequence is CSVEGLAGNQETQYF. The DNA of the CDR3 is TGCAGCGTTGAAGGTCTCGCGGGGAACCAAGAGACCCAGTACTTC. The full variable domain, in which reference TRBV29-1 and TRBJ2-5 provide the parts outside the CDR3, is SAVISQKPSRDICQRGTSLTIQCQVDSQVTMMFWYRQQPGQSLTLIATANQGSEATYESGFVIDKFPISRPNLTFSTLTVSNMSPEDSSIYLCSVEGLAGNQETQYFGPGTRLLVL.

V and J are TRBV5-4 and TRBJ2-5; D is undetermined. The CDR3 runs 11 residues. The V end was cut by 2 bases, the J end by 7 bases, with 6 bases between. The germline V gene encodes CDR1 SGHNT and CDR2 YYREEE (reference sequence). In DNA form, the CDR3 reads TGTGCCAGCAGCTTTATGGGGACCCAGTACTTC. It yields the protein CASSFMGTQYF. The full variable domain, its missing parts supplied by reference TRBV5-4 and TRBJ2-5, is ETGVTQSPTHLIKTRGQQVTLRCSSQSGHNTVSWYQQALGQGPQFIFQYYREEENGRGNFPPRFSGLQFPNYSSELNVNALELDDSALYLCASSFMGTQYFGPGTRLLVL.

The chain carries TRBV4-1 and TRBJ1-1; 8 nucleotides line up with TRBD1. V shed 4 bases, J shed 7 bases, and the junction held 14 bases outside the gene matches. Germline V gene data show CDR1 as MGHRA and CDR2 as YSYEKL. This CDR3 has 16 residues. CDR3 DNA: TGCGCCAGCAGCCGGGGCCCTAGGCAGGGGGCTGGTGAAGCTTTCTTT. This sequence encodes CASSRGPRQGAGEAFF.